This TCR beta chain comes out of a study of esophageal squamous cell carcinoma under preoperative chemotherapy. General study results and limits: Abundant clones tended to shrink rather than expand after paclitaxel-nedaplatin.

The CDR3 is 14 amino acids. V was pared by 5 bases and J by 2 bases, with 12 bases between. Germline lookup yields CDR1 SGHTA and CDR2 FQGNSA. One entry per CDR3 protein results from TCRdb running MiXCR on the PCR reads. Among 30,000 to 35,000 distinct CDR3 sequences listed, roughly 52% were seen once. This clonotype was picked up many times. Its antigen is as yet unknown. Time point given: after preoperative PTX-NDP chemotherapy. Patients received paclitaxel-nedaplatin as preoperative chemotherapy before surgery. The chain couples TRBV7-2 to TRBJ2-5; D call uncertain. The sequence was collected from a human donor with esophageal squamous cell carcinoma. The donor label of this sample is uncertain. This specimen was taken from a patient given preoperative chemotherapy. The CDR3 protein is CASSIALNQETQYF. DNA of the CDR3: TGTGCCAGCAGCATTGCCCTAAATCAAGAGACCCAGTACTTC. The variable domain in full, completed from reference TRBV7-2 and TRBJ2-5, reads GAGVSQSPSNKVTEKGKDVELRCDPISGHTALYWYRQSLGQGLEFLIYFQGNSAPDKSGLPSDRFSAERTGGSVSTLTIQRTQQEDSAVYLCASSIALNQETQYFGPGTRLLVL.